This is a list of T cell receptor beta chains from one sample in a study of a mutant IDH1 vaccine in newly diagnosed glioma. Generated by immunoSEQ multiplex PCR, the TCRdb table keeps only in-frame clones and is missing some. The sample has some 38,000 clones, 75% seen once. These receptors have no known antigen. The input for sequencing was PBMCs, taken from a glioma patient whose treatment included an IDH1 peptide vaccine. These receptors all come from a man aged 40-50 years with glioma. Each CDR3 is given with its conserved first and last residue. A D gene is named only where the DNA matches it firmly. Some rows have no size entry. The others give once, few or many, or a class for an expanded clone.

v_gene	abundance	d_gene	j_gene	CDR3aa	CDR3nt
TRBV4-3	few	TRBD2	TRBJ2-1	CASSQDRATSPYNEQFF	TGCGCCAGCAGCCAAGATCGGGCGACTAGCCCCTACAATGAGCAGTTCTTC
TRBV2	NA	NA	TRBJ2-1	CASSAGQSNEQFF	TGTGCCAGCAGTGCGGGGCAGTCCAATGAGCAGTTCTTC
TRBV10-1	NA	NA	TRBJ2-2	CASSPGAAGELFF	TGCGCCAGCAGTCCAGGTGCGGCCGGGGAGCTGTTTTTT
TRBV10-3	once	NA	TRBJ2-7	CATRYEDTYEQYF	TGTGCCACGCGGTACGAGGATACTTACGAGCAGTACTTC
TRBV7-8	NA	NA	TRBJ2-5	CASSQGETQYF	TGTGCCAGCTCTCAGGGCGAGACCCAGTACTTC
TRBV11-2	NA	TRBD2	TRBJ2-1	CASSLERLAGYNEQFF	TGTGCCAGCAGCTTAGAGAGACTAGCGGGCTACAATGAGCAGTTCTTC
TRBV15	NA	NA	TRBJ2-7	CATSRVRDSEQYF	TGTGCCACCAGCAGAGTCCGGGACTCCGAGCAGTACTTC
TRBV14	NA	TRBD1	TRBJ1-4	CASSQQGMWGQINEKLFF	TGTGCCAGCAGCCAACAAGGAATGTGGGGACAGATAAATGAAAAACTGTTTTTT
TRBV11-2	NA	NA	TRBJ2-2	CASSLEVTTGELFF	TGTGCCAGCAGCTTAGAGGTCACAACCGGGGAGCTGTTTTTT
TRBV19	NA	NA	TRBJ1-2	CASSTLAGRGVDGYTF	TGTGCCAGTAGTACCCTCGCAGGGAGGGGGGTTGATGGCTACACCTTC
TRBV5-4	NA	NA	TRBJ1-4	CASSRDGGLGEKLFF	TGTGCCAGCAGTCGAGATGGGGGCTTGGGTGAAAAACTGTTTTTT
TRBV29-1	medium-sized	NA	TRBJ2-1	CSVEVGAGNEQFF	TGCAGCGTGGAGGTAGGGGCGGGGAATGAGCAGTTCTTC
TRBV5-1	NA	NA	TRBJ2-7	CASSLEGYEQYF	TGCGCCAGCAGCTTGGAGGGATACGAGCAGTACTTC
TRBV6-1	NA	NA	TRBJ1-3	CASIDFFSGNTIYF	TGTGCCAGCATCGACTTTTTCTCTGGAAACACCATATATTTT
TRBV15	few	NA	TRBJ1-1	CATSRDHMNTEAFF	TGTGCCACCAGCAGGGACCACATGAACACTGAAGCTTTCTTT
TRBV6-7	once	TRBD1	TRBJ2-7	CASSCPTGGIYEQYF	TGTGCCAGCAGTTGCCCTACAGGGGGGATCTACGAGCAGTACTTC
TRBV18	NA	NA	TRBJ2-5	CASSPDLVTQYF	TGTGCCAGCTCACCAGATTTGGTGACCCAGTACTTC
TRBV5-4	NA	NA	TRBJ1-2	CASSFGGGYTF	TGTGCCAGCAGCTTCGGGGGGGGCTACACCTTC
TRBV4-1	NA	NA	TRBJ2-3	CASSQGSGPRTDTQYF	TGCGCCAGCAGCCAAGGCTCAGGCCCCCGGACAGATACGCAGTATTTT
TRBV7-9	NA	NA	TRBJ1-2	CASSLDTGGGYTF	TGTGCCAGCAGCTTAGACACAGGCGGCGGCTACACCTTC
TRBV7-9	NA	NA	TRBJ1-1	CASSLRQNTEAFF	TGTGCCAGCAGCCTCCGACAGAACACTGAAGCTTTCTTT
TRBV19	NA	TRBD1	TRBJ2-4	CASSMGVGQGIGWAKNIQYF	TGTGCCAGTAGTATGGGCGTTGGACAGGGGATTGGGTGGGCCAAAAACATTCAGTACTTC
TRBV5-4	NA	TRBD1	TRBJ2-5	CASSARQGGSKETQYF	TGTGCCAGCAGCGCCCGACAGGGGGGTTCGAAGGAGACCCAGTACTTC
TRBV19	NA	NA	TRBJ2-3	CASTEQGRSTDTQYF	TGTGCCAGTACCGAGCAGGGGCGCAGCACAGATACGCAGTATTTT
TRBV19	NA	TRBD2	TRBJ2-3	CATTELAGTSDTQYF	TGTGCCACCACGGAATTAGCGGGAACGTCAGATACGCAGTATTTT
TRBV5-1	many	TRBD1	TRBJ2-7	CASSWGQGLGEQYF	TGCGCCAGCAGCTGGGGACAGGGTCTGGGCGAGCAGTACTTC
TRBV28	once	TRBD2	TRBJ2-1	CASFSRRGDQHEQFF	TGTGCCAGCTTCTCACGCCGGGGGGACCAGCATGAGCAGTTCTTC
TRBV4-1	NA	TRBD1	TRBJ2-1	CASSQRAGGGEQFF	TGCGCCAGCAGCCAGAGAGCAGGGGGCGGGGAGCAGTTCTTC
TRBV9	NA	NA	TRBJ2-5	CASSVGDPDVETQYF	TGTGCCAGCAGCGTAGGGGACCCAGACGTTGAGACCCAGTACTTC
TRBV6-4	NA	NA	TRBJ2-3	CASSEALGGGTDTQYF	TGTGCCAGCAGTGAAGCGTTGGGCGGAGGCACAGATACGCAGTATTTT
TRBV14	NA	TRBD1	TRBJ2-3	CASSLRTGRYTQYF	TGTGCCAGCAGCCTTCGGACAGGGCGATATACGCAGTATTTT
TRBV20-1	NA	TRBD1	TRBJ1-2	CSAEGAQHFGF	TGCAGTGCTGAGGGGGCGCAACACTTTGGGTTC
TRBV11-2	NA	NA	TRBJ2-2	CASSLSSRAGTGELFF	TGTGCCAGCAGCTTAAGTAGCAGGGCTGGCACCGGGGAGCTGTTTTTT
TRBV7-2	few	NA	TRBJ1-1	CASSLTADSHTEAFF	TGTGCCAGCAGCTTAACAGCCGATTCTCACACTGAAGCTTTCTTT
TRBV10-2	NA	NA	TRBJ2-1	CASSDQGLRGRQFF	TGCGCCAGCAGCGATCAGGGGCTGAGGGGGAGGCAGTTCTTC
TRBV11-3	NA	TRBD2	TRBJ2-5	CASSTWTSGREETQYF	TGTGCCAGCAGCACCTGGACTAGCGGGAGAGAAGAGACCCAGTACTTC
TRBV5-1	NA	NA	TRBJ1-2	CASSLDGGAYGYTF	TGCGCCAGCAGCTTGGATGGGGGGGCCTATGGCTACACCTTC
TRBV7-2	NA	NA	TRBJ1-1	CASSYTLNTEAFF	TGTGCCAGCAGCTACACCTTGAACACTGAAGCTTTCTTT
TRBV18	NA	NA	TRBJ1-5	CASSPPQGPQHF	TGTGCCAGCTCACCCCCCCAGGGGCCCCAGCATTTT
TRBV7-9	NA	NA	TRBJ2-1	CASSPIVGVANEQFF	TGTGCCAGCAGCCCCATCGTAGGCGTCGCAAATGAGCAGTTCTTC
TRBV5-6	NA	TRBD1	TRBJ2-7	CASSHRGTGYEQYF	TGTGCCAGCAGCCACCGTGGGACAGGCTACGAGCAGTACTTC
TRBV11-2	NA	NA	TRBJ1-1	CASSPGTRGKNTEAFF	TGTGCCAGCAGCCCCGGTACCCGAGGGAAGAACACTGAAGCTTTCTTT
TRBV7-2	NA	NA	TRBJ2-3	CASSLEPVGDTQYF	TGTGCCAGCAGCCTGGAGCCAGTAGGAGATACGCAGTATTTT
TRBV6-1	NA	NA	TRBJ1-2	CASRQTMGQGYGYTF	TGTGCCAGCCGGCAAACCATGGGGCAGGGCTATGGCTACACCTTC
TRBV5-6	NA	NA	TRBJ2-3	CASSLGDTDTQYF	TGTGCCAGCAGCTTGGGGGACACAGATACGCAGTATTTT
TRBV7-2	NA	TRBD1	TRBJ1-3	CASSFSGTGGVSGNTIYF	TGTGCCAGCAGCTTTTCCGGGACAGGGGGCGTATCTGGAAACACCATATATTTT
TRBV5-5	NA	NA	TRBJ2-7	CASSLGTASYEQYF	TGTGCCAGCAGCTTGGGAACGGCAAGCTACGAGCAGTACTTC
TRBV7-9	few	TRBD1	TRBJ1-4	CASSQGQGGEKLFF	TGTGCCAGCAGCCAGGGACAGGGAGGTGAAAAACTGTTTTTT
TRBV27	NA	TRBD1	TRBJ1-2	CASSLDWTGIGYTF	TGTGCCAGCAGCCTTGATTGGACAGGGATTGGCTACACCTTC
TRBV7-2	NA	NA	TRBJ2-5	CASSLGGIKYQETQYF	TGTGCCAGCAGCTTAGGGGGGATAAAGTACCAAGAGACCCAGTACTTC
TRBV19	NA	NA	TRBJ1-4	CASSDPGTSNEKLFF	TGTGCCAGTAGTGACCCCGGGACAAGTAATGAAAAACTGTTTTTT